The TCR beta chain under discussion was sequenced for a study of cytomegalovirus exposure and HLA in healthy donors. This CDR3 contains 16 residues. Germline lookup yields CDR1 SNHLY and CDR2 FYNNEI. V gave up 1 base and J gave up 1 base; unmatched junction bases: 6. The repertoire was sequenced with immunoSEQ multiplex PCR; TCRdb's copy has only in-frame clones and lacks some. The profile covers about 140,000 clones, with roughly 90% appearing a single time and roughly 4.5% taken by the ten largest. Sequencing was performed on PBMCs. This clonotype was obtained from a man aged 18 to 29 in good health and CMV-seropositive. V and J are TRBV2 and TRBJ2-7; 8 nucleotides match TRBD2. CDR3 coding DNA: TGTGCCAGCAGTGAAGGAATAGCGGGGTCTTCCTACGAGCAGTACTTC. The encoded protein is CASSEGIAGSSYEQYF. The full variable domain, with the rest looked up from reference TRBV2 and TRBJ2-7, is EPEVTQTPSHQVTQMGQEVILRCVPISNHLYFYWYRQILGQKVEFLVSFYNNEISEKSEIFDDQFSVERPDGSNFTLKIRSTKLEDSAMYFCASSEGIAGSSYEQYFGPGTRLTVT.